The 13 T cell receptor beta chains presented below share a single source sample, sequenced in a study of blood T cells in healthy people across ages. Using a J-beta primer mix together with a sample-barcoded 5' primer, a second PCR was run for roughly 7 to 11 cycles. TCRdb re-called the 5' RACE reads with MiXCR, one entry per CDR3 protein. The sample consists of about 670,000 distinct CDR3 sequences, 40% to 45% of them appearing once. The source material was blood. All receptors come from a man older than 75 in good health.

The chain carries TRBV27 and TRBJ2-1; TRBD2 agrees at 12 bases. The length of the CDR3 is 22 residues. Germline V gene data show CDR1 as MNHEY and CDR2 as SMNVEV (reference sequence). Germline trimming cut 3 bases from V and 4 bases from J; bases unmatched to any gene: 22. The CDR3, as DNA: TGTGCCAGCAGTTTTGACAGGTACAGGACTAGCGGGATAGATAAGGATTACAATGAGCAGTTCTTC. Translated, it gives CASSFDRYRTSGIDKDYNEQFF.

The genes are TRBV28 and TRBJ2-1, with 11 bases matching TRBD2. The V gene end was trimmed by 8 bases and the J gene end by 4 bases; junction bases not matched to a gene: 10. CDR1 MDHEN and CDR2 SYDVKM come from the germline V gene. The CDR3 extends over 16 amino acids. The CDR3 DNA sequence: TGTGCCAGCCCCTCTACTAGCGGGAGCAATTACAATGAGCAGTTCTTC. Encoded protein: CASPSTSGSNYNEQFF.

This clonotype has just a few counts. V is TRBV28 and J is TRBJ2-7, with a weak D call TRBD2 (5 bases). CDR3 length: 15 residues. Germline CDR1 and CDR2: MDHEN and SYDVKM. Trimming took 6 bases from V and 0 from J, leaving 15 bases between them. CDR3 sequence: CASSPEGIISYEQYF. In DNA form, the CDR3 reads TGTGCCAGCAGCCCCGAGGGAATAATCTCCTACGAGCAGTACTTC.

In nucleotides, the CDR3 is TGTGCCAGCAGCGTCATACAGGGGAACTATGGCTACACCTTC. Residues: CASSVIQGNYGYTF. This chain uses TRBV3-1 with TRBJ1-2, with 7 bases lining up with TRBD1. The CDR3 loop spans 14 amino acids. V trimming: 5 bases; J trimming: 2 bases; junction bases outside the gene matches: 5. The V gene's germline CDR1 is LGHDT and CDR2 YNNKEL (reference sequence).

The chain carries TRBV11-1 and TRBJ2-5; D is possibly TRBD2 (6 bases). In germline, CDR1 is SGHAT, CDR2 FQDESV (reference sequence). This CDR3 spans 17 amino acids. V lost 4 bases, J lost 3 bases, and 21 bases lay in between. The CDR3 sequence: CASSSRQARLEKETQYF. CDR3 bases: TGTGCCAGCAGCTCGAGGCAAGCGAGACTAGAGAAAGAGACCCAGTACTTC.

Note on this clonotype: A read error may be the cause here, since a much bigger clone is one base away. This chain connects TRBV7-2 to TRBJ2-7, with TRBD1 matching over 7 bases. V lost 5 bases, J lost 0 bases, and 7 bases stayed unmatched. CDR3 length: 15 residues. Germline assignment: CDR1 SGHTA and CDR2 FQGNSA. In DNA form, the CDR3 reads TGTACCAGCAGCCCCGGGACAGCTTTCTCCTACGAGCAGTACTTC. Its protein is CTSSPGTAFSYEQYF.

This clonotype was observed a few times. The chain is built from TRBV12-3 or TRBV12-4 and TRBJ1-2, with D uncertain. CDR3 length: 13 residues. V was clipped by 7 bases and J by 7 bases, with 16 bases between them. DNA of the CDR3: TGTGCCAGCACTCGAGGAAGAGGGTTTGGCTACACCTTC. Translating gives CASTRGRGFGYTF.

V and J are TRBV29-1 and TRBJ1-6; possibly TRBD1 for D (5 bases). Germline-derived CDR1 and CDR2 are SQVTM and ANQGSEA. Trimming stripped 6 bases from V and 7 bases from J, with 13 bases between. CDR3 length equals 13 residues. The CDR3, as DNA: TGCAGCGTCTCTGAGGGGAACAATTCACCCCTCCACTTT. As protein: CSVSEGNNSPLHF. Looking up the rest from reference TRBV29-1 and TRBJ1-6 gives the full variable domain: SAVISQKPSRDICQRGTSLTIQCQVDSQVTMMFWYRQQPGQSLTLIATANQGSEATYESGFVIDKFPISRPNLTFSTLTVSNMSPEDSSIYLCSVSEGNNSPLHFGNGTRLTVT.

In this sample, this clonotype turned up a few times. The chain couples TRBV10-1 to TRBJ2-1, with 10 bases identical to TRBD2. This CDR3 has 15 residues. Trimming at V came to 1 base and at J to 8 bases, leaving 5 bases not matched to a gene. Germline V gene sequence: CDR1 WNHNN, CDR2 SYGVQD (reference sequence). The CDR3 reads CASSELASGSYEQFF. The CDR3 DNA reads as TGCGCCAGCAGTGAGTTGGCTAGCGGGAGCTATGAGCAGTTCTTC.

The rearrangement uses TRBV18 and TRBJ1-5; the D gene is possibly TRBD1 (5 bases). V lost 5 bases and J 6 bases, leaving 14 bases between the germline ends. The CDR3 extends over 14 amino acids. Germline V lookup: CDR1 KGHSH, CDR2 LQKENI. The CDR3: CASSSSGGSQPQHF. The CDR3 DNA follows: TGTGCCAGCTCATCGAGCGGGGGTAGTCAGCCCCAGCATTTT.

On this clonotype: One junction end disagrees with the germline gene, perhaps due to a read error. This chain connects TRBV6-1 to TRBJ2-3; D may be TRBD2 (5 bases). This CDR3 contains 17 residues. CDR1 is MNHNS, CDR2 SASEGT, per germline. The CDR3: CAGSDFRGDNIPDTQYF. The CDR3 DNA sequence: TGTGCCGGCAGTGATTTTCGGGGTGACAACATTCCAGATACGCAGTATTTT.

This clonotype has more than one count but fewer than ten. The CDR3 bases are TGTGCCACCAGTGATGGAACCAGGGCCGAGCAGTACTTC. Amino acid sequence: CATSDGTRAEQYF. J is TRBJ2-7 and V is TRBV24-1, with D possibly TRBD1 on 5 matching bases. The germline V gene has CDR1 KGHDR and CDR2 SFDVKD. V lost 3 bases to trimming and J lost 6 bases, with 11 bases between them. The CDR3 sequence is 13 residues long.

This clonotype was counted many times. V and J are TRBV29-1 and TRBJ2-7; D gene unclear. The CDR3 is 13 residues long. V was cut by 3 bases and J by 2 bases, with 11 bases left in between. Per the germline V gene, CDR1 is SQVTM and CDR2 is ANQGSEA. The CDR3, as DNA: TGCAGCGTTGAGTTGGGAAACACCTACGAGCAGTACTTC. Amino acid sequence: CSVELGNTYEQYF.